This T cell receptor (beta chain) was retrieved from a study of T cells in Graves' hyperthyroidism and ophthalmopathy. The junction had 20 bases not matched to a gene; V was cut back by 0 bases and J by 1 base. This CDR3 spans 21 amino acids. The germline gives CDR1 SQVTM, CDR2 ANQGSEA. The investigators amplified TCR beta CDR3 regions from RNA transcripts. Using the HTBI primer set, a first-round RT-PCR was run on the TCR CDR3. TCRdb re-derived calls from the multiplex PCR reads in MiXCR, one entry per CDR3 protein. Of roughly 510,000 distinct CDR3 sequences in the sample, 46% were seen once. The sequenced material came from peripheral blood or thyroid tissue (not recorded which). This TCR came from an adult woman with Graves' disease, either hyperthyroidism or ophthalmopathy (not recorded which). The rearrangement joins TRBV29-1 to TRBJ2-5; 10 bases fit TRBD1. The DNA of the CDR3 is TGCAGCGTTGAAGATTTACCTTCCGGGACAGGGGACATAAAATTCCAAGAGACCCAGTACTTC. It is translated as CSVEDLPSGTGDIKFQETQYF.